This T cell receptor (beta chain) was retrieved from a study of blood T cell repertoires in COVID-19. The CDR3 length is 15 residues. The J segment lost 1 base and the V segment lost 6 bases, leaving 5 bases of the junction unmatched. The germline gives CDR1 SNHLY, CDR2 FYNNEI. This table comes from immunoSEQ multiplex PCR, and its TCRdb copy is limited to in-frame clones, with some not included. This table has 130,000 to 150,000 clones, under 90% appearing once. The chain uses TRBV2 and TRBJ2-4; 8 bases line up with TRBD1. Sequences were obtained from peripheral blood. This sequence was found in a human donor in a cohort sampled during active COVID-19. CDR3 coding DNA: TGTGCCAGCAGCAGGACAGGGATGGCCAAAAACATTCAGTACTTC. It yields the protein CASSRTGMAKNIQYF.